The source of this TCR beta chain is a study of T cell responses to AZD1222 COVID-19 vaccine. V was shortened by 2 bases and J by 3 bases, with 7 bases between the two germline ends. The CDR3 has 14 residues. CDR1 and CDR2 from the germline V gene are MDHEN and SYDVKM. The assay was immunoSEQ multiplex PCR, and TCRdb's table has in-frame clones only and misses some. This sample has about 200,000 clones, with just over 90% found just once. V and J are TRBV28 and TRBJ1-4; D uncertain. The material sequenced was peripheral blood, taken 28 days after the second AZD1222 dose. This receptor was taken from an adult who received the AZD1222 COVID-19 vaccine. The CDR3 nucleotides read TGTGCCAGCAGTTTAATAGGGTCTAATGAAAAACTGTTTTTT. Translated, it gives CASSLIGSNEKLFF. Supplemented by reference TRBV28 and TRBJ1-4, the full variable domain reads DVKVTQSSRYLVKRTGEKVFLECVQDMDHENMFWYRQDPGLGLRLIYFSYDVKMKEKGDIPEGYSVSREKKERFSLILESASTNQTSMYLCASSLIGSNEKLFFGSGTQLSVL.